This T cell receptor beta chain was identified in a study of regulatory T cells in long-lasting Graves disease. Points from the study as a whole: Newly diagnosed disease favored TRBV20-1 and TRBJ2-1 over persistent disease. Investigators studied peripheral blood only, not thyroid tissue.

CDR3 regions were amplified by Arm-PCR using iRepertoire HTBI primers to build TCR beta libraries. TCRdb used MiXCR to reprocess the multiplex PCR reads, holding one entry per CDR3 protein. Seen here are around 400,000 distinct CDR3 sequences, 15% to 17% observed once, and the top ten hold 22%. Time point defined: newly diagnosed GD, antithyroid drugs for less than 3 months. The TCR library was prepared using RNA isolated from PBMCs. The sample holds many counts of this clonotype. The antigen remains unidentified. The CDR3 totals 16 residues. Between the trimmed V and J ends, which lost 2 bases and 8 bases, there was a span of 21 bases. Germline CDR1 is MNHEY and CDR2 is SVGEGT.

The sequencing here drew on peripheral blood mononuclear cells (PBMCs), taken at new diagnosis, from a patient treated with antithyroid drugs. This TCR was sampled from a female donor with Graves disease. The chain carries TRBV6-2 or TRBV6-3 and TRBJ1-2; D remains unclear. The CDR3 is CASSYAPGREVGGYTF. The CDR3 region has the DNA TGTGCCAGCAGTTACGCCCCCGGTCGGGAGGTTGGCGGCTACACCTTC.